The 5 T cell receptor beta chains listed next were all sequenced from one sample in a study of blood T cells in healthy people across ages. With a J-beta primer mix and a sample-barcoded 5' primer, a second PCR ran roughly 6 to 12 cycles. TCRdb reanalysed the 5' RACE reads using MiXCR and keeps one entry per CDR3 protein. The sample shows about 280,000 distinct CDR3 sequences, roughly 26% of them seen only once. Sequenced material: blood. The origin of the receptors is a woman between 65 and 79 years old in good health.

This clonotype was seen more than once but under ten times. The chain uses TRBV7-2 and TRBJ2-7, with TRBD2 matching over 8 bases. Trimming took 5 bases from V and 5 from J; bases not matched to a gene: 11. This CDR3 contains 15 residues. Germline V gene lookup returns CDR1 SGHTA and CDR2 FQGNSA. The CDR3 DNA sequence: TGTGCCAGCAGCCGGCGAACCGGGACTAGAAACGAGCAGTACTTC. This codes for CASSRRTGTRNEQYF.

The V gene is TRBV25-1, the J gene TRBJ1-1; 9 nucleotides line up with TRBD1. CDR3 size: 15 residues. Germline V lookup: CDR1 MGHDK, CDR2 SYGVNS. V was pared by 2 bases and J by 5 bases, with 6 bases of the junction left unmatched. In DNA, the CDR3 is TGTGCCAGCAGTGAAGGGGACAGGGAGGGGACTGAAGCTTTCTTT. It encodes CASSEGDREGTEAFF.

Written as DNA, the CDR3 is TGTGCCAGCAGCCTGTATCTTTCGATTCCCCTGCTTACTTATAGCAATCAGCCCCAGCATTTT. Translating gives CASSLYLSIPLLTYSNQPQHF. The chain has TRBV14 and TRBJ1-5; unclear D gene. Germline V gene sequence: CDR1 SGHDN, CDR2 FVKESK. This CDR3 spans 21 amino acids. The V end lost 4 bases, the J end lost 0 bases, and 28 bases lay between the germline ends.

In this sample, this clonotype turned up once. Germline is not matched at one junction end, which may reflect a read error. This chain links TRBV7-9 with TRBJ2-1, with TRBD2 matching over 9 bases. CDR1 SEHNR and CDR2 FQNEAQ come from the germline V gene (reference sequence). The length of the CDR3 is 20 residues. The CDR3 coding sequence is TGTGCCAGCAGCCCTGCCCTACGAGCGGGAGGCTCACTTAGTCACAATGAACAGTTCTTC. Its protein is CASSPALRAGGSLSHNEQFF.

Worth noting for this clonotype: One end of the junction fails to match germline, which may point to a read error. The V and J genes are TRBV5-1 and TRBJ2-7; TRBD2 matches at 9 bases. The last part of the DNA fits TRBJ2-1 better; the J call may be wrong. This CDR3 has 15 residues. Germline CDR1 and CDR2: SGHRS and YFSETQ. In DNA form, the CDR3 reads TGCGCCGGCAGCTTGTCCCTAGCGGGAACCAATGAGCAGTTCTTC. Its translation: CAGSLSLAGTNEQFF.